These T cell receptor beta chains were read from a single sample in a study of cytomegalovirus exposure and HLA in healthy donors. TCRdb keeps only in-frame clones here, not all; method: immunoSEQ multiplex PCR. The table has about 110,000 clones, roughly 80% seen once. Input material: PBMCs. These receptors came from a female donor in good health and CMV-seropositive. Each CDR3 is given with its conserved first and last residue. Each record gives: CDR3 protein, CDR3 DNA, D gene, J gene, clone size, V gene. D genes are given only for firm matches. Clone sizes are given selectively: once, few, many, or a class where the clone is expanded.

CDR3aa: CASSLSGFGGYYEQYF
CDR3nt: TGTGCCAGCAGTTTATCGGGCTTTGGGGGGTACTACGAGCAGTACTTC
d_gene: NA
j_gene: TRBJ2-7
abundance: NA
v_gene: TRBV27

CDR3aa: CSAGQGMNYGYTF
CDR3nt: TGCAGCGCCGGACAGGGAATGAACTATGGCTACACCTTC
d_gene: TRBD1
j_gene: TRBJ1-2
abundance: NA
v_gene: TRBV29-1

CDR3aa: CASSRDYAGEQYF
CDR3nt: TGTGCCAGCAGCCGGGACTACGCGGGGGAGCAGTACTTC
d_gene: TRBD2
j_gene: TRBJ2-7
abundance: NA
v_gene: TRBV7-2

CDR3aa: CASSLAGFTGELFF
CDR3nt: TGTGCCAGCAGCTTGGCAGGGTTTACCGGGGAGCTGTTTTTT
d_gene: NA
j_gene: TRBJ2-2
abundance: NA
v_gene: TRBV5-5

CDR3aa: CASSPEGRAKNIQYF
CDR3nt: TGTGCCAGCTCACCGGAGGGGCGGGCCAAAAACATTCAGTACTTC
d_gene: NA
j_gene: TRBJ2-4
abundance: NA
v_gene: TRBV18

CDR3aa: CASSSAGGTDTQYF
CDR3nt: TGTGCCAGTAGTTCCGCAGGGGGCACAGATACGCAGTATTTT
d_gene: NA
j_gene: TRBJ2-3
abundance: NA
v_gene: TRBV19

CDR3aa: CASSLEGGNIQYF
CDR3nt: TGTGCCAGCAGTTTGGAGGGGGGGAACATTCAGTACTTC
d_gene: NA
j_gene: TRBJ2-4
abundance: NA
v_gene: TRBV28

CDR3aa: CASSLDYRGGTEAFF
CDR3nt: TGCGCCAGCAGCTTGGATTACAGGGGGGGCACTGAAGCTTTCTTT
d_gene: TRBD1
j_gene: TRBJ1-1
abundance: NA
v_gene: TRBV5-1

CDR3aa: CASSLGDRLGSDQPQHF
CDR3nt: TGCGCCAGCAGCTTGGGAGACAGATTAGGATCGGATCAGCCCCAGCATTTT
d_gene: NA
j_gene: TRBJ1-5
abundance: NA
v_gene: TRBV5-1

CDR3aa: CASSLVLDSYMNTEAFF
CDR3nt: TGCGCCAGCAGCCTAGTACTGGACAGCTATATGAACACTGAAGCTTTCTTT
d_gene: NA
j_gene: TRBJ1-1
abundance: NA
v_gene: TRBV4-1

CDR3aa: CAIRPSGYGYTF
CDR3nt: TGTGCCATTCGACCCTCGGGCTATGGCTACACCTTC
d_gene: NA
j_gene: TRBJ1-2
abundance: NA
v_gene: TRBV10-3

CDR3aa: CASGRAWEQYF
CDR3nt: TGTGCCAGCGGGAGGGCATGGGAGCAGTACTTC
d_gene: TRBD2
j_gene: TRBJ2-7
abundance: NA
v_gene: TRBV2

CDR3aa: CASSEAPGLAGANEQYF
CDR3nt: TGTGCCAGCAGTGAAGCGCCAGGACTAGCGGGAGCCAACGAGCAGTACTTC
d_gene: TRBD2
j_gene: TRBJ2-7
abundance: NA
v_gene: TRBV2

CDR3aa: CASSFSAGPSTDTQYF
CDR3nt: TGTGCCAGCAGTTTCTCCGCGGGGCCTAGCACAGATACGCAGTATTTT
d_gene: NA
j_gene: TRBJ2-3
abundance: few
v_gene: TRBV2

CDR3aa: CASSPTSGSTDTQYF
CDR3nt: TGCGCCAGCAGCCCTACTAGCGGAAGCACAGATACGCAGTATTTT
d_gene: TRBD2
j_gene: TRBJ2-3
abundance: NA
v_gene: TRBV4-3

CDR3aa: CASSGTGANQPQHF
CDR3nt: TGTGCCAGCAGTGGGACGGGAGCTAATCAGCCCCAGCATTTT
d_gene: NA
j_gene: TRBJ1-5
abundance: NA
v_gene: TRBV28